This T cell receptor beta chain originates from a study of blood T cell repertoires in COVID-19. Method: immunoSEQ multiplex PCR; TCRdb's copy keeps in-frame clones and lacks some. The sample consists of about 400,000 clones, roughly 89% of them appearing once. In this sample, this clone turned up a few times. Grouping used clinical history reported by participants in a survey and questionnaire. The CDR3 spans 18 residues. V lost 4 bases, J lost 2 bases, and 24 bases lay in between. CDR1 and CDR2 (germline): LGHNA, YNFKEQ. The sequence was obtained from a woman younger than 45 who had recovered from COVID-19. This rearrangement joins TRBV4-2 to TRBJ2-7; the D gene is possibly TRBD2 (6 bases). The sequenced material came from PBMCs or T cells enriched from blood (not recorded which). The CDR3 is CASSREGSGTPQTYEQYF. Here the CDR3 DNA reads TGTGCCAGCAGCCGAGAAGGGTCTGGGACTCCCCAAACCTACGAGCAGTACTTC.